These 8 T cell receptor beta chains were sequenced from one sample in a study of T cells in Graves' hyperthyroidism and ophthalmopathy (dated by TCRdb to about 2019). To prepare the library, multiplex PCR was applied. Sequencing was carried out with an Illumina HiSeq 2000. The TCR beta CDR3 regions were amplified from the RNA transcripts. The first round of RT-PCR for the TCR CDR3 was performed with the HTBI primer set and the Qiagen OneStep RT-PCR kit. TCRdb's own reprocessing of the public reads used fastp at Q25 and MiXCR and kept productive beta chains. Entries are consolidated by CDR3 protein sequence, retaining the most common genes and DNA. The sample profile shows roughly 630,000 distinct CDR3 sequences; approximately 14% of them were found once. The ten most abundant clones make up around 6.6% of the sample. Sequenced input: blood. The receptor source for this set is a woman in her twenties or thirties with Graves' hyperthyroidism.

The table lists this clonotype with many counts. The chain couples TRBV2 to TRBJ2-7; no firm D call. The V end lost 1 base, the J end lost 6 bases, and 10 bases lay between the germline ends. The CDR3 length is 13 residues. The germline gives CDR1 SNHLY, CDR2 FYNNEI. The CDR3 nucleotides are TGTGCCAGCAGTGAAGTGGAGAATCGCGAGCAGTACTTC. As protein: CASSEVENREQYF.

This chain joins TRBV29-1 and TRBJ2-7; the D gene is possibly TRBD1 (5 bases). The length of the CDR3 is 14 residues. V was pared by 3 bases and J by 3 bases, with 15 bases between. Germline V gene data show CDR1 as SQVTM and CDR2 as ANQGSEA. CDR3 sequence reads: CSVDLRATCYEQYF. The CDR3 bases are TGCAGCGTTGATCTCAGGGCGACTTGCTACGAGCAGTACTTC.

The V and J genes are TRBV7-9 and TRBJ2-2; D is perhaps TRBD1 or TRBD2 (6 bases each). CDR1 is SEHNR, CDR2 FQNEAQ, per germline (reference sequence). The CDR3 consists of 15 residues. The ends were cut back, 3 bases at V and 3 bases at J, with 11 bases in the middle. In DNA form, the CDR3 reads TGTGCCAGCAGCTTGTATGGGGGGCACACCGGGGAGCTGTTTTTT. This sequence encodes CASSLYGGHTGELFF. Complete variable domain (other parts from reference TRBV7-9 and TRBJ2-2): DTGVSQNPRHKITKRGQNVTFRCDPISEHNRLYWYRQTLGQGPEFLTYFQNEAQLEKSRLLSDRFSAERPKGSFSTLEIQRTEQGDSAMYLCASSLYGGHTGELFFGEGSRLTVL.

Many counts were recorded for this clonotype. This chain joins TRBV6-1 and TRBJ2-7; tentative D call: TRBD1 (6 bases). The CDR3 runs 20 residues. CDR1 and CDR2 from the germline V gene are MNHNS and SASEGT. The V end was cut by 3 bases, the J end by 1 base, with 28 bases between. CDR3 DNA sequence: TGTGCCAGCAGTGAGCAAAACAGGGAACCTTCTTTTCTTAGGTCCTACGAGCAGTACTTC. Amino acids: CASSEQNREPSFLRSYEQYF.

The chain links TRBV3-1 to TRBJ1-1, with 12 bases aligning to TRBD1. After removal of 0 bases from V and 1 base from J, the junction contained 15 bases not matched to a gene. The CDR3 consists of 21 residues. In germline, CDR1 is LGHDT, CDR2 YNNKEL (reference sequence). This CDR3 reads CASSQDVQPGTGGSWNTEAFF. CDR3 bases: TGTGCCAGCAGCCAAGACGTCCAACCCGGGACAGGGGGCTCCTGGAACACTGAAGCTTTCTTT.

This clonotype was seen repeatedly, ten times or more. The junction does not match germline at one end; this may be a read error. The V gene is TRBV5-5, the J gene TRBJ1-1; tentative D call: TRBD1 (5 bases). CDR3 size: 14 residues. Looked up from germline, CDR1 is SGHKS and CDR2 is YYEKEE (reference sequence). The CDR3 loop reads CASSLGPVNTEAFF. In nucleotides, the CDR3 is TGCGCCAGCAGCTTGGGGCCGGTGAACACTGAAGCTTTCTTT. Full variable domain (rest looked up from reference TRBV5-5 and TRBJ1-1): DAGVTQSPTHLIKTRGQQVTLRCSPISGHKSVSWYQQVLGQGPQFIFQYYEKEERGRGNFPDRFSARQFPNYSSELNVNALLLGDSALYLCASSLGPVNTEAFFGQGTRLTVV.

This clonotype was detected only once. This chain joins TRBV7-2 and TRBJ1-5; D is uncertain. Germline CDR1 is SGHTA and CDR2 is FQGNSA. CDR3 size: 16 residues. Between the trimmed V and J ends, which lost 4 bases and 5 bases, there was a span of 18 bases. The CDR3 DNA reads as TGTGCCAGCAGCTCAGTACGGGGTGGAGAGTATCAGCCCCAGCATTTT. Translated: CASSSVRGGEYQPQHF.

This clonotype was counted ten times or more. V and J are TRBV20-1 and TRBJ2-3, with D possibly matching TRBD1 (6 bases). CDR1 and CDR2 from the germline V gene are DFQATT and SNEGSKA (reference sequence). The CDR3 contains 15 residues. CDR3 sequence reads: CSATIPGVGTDTQYF. The CDR3 DNA follows: TGCAGCGCCACGATCCCAGGGGTCGGGACAGATACGCAGTATTTT.